These T cell receptor beta chains were read from a single sample in a study of cytomegalovirus exposure and HLA in healthy donors. Using immunoSEQ multiplex PCR, the repertoire was profiled, and TCRdb retains in-frame clones only, with some absent. The sample lists roughly 200,000 clones, 9.5% occurring once. The sequenced sample was PBMCs. The receptor source for this set is a woman in her twenties or thirties in good health and CMV-seropositive. Each CDR3 is given with its conserved first and last residue. A D gene is named only where the DNA matches it firmly. The listing skips clone size in some rows; elsewhere it reads once, few, many or a size class.

D gene	clone size	V gene	J gene	CDR3 protein	CDR3 DNA
TRBD1	.	TRBV27	TRBJ1-2	CASKNFGTGEFNYGYTF	TGTGCCAGCAAAAACTTCGGGACAGGAGAGTTTAACTATGGCTACACCTTC
TRBD2	.	TRBV27	TRBJ2-3	CASALFAGTSGQSTDTQYF	TGTGCCAGCGCCCTCTTCGCCGGGACTAGCGGCCAAAGCACAGATACGCAGTATTTT
TRBD2	few	TRBV10-1	TRBJ2-1	CASSESKRLAGVMEQFF	TGCGCCAGCAGTGAGTCGAAACGGCTAGCGGGAGTAATGGAGCAGTTCTTC
TRBD2	.	TRBV6-5	TRBJ2-1	CASSASGSSYNEQFF	TGTGCCAGCAGCGCTAGCGGGAGCTCCTACAATGAGCAGTTCTTC
TRBD1	few	TRBV5-6	TRBJ1-2	CASSTNRQGRTYGYTF	TGTGCCAGCAGCACAAACCGACAGGGCCGGACCTATGGCTACACCTTC
.	few	TRBV10-1	TRBJ2-3	CASSESGVNTDTQYF	TGCGCCAGCAGTGAGTCGGGCGTAAACACAGATACGCAGTATTTT
TRBD2	.	TRBV10-2	TRBJ2-2	CASRRGLAGAGTGELFF	TGCGCCAGCAGGAGGGGACTAGCGGGAGCGGGCACCGGGGAGCTGTTTTTT
.	few	TRBV10-1	TRBJ2-7	CASSRQRAGTADEQYF	TGCGCCAGCAGTCGCCAGCGGGCCGGGACAGCCGACGAGCAGTACTTC
.	few	TRBV19	TRBJ1-3	CASSMSVTGNTIYF	TGTGCCAGTAGTATGTCTGTTACTGGAAACACCATATATTTT
.	.	TRBV5-1	TRBJ2-1	CASSSSAQSSYNEQFF	TGCGCCAGCAGCTCTAGCGCCCAAAGCTCCTACAATGAGCAGTTCTTC
TRBD1	few	TRBV11-2	TRBJ1-1	CASSLDGGTGWIRYTEAFF	TGTGCCAGCAGCTTAGATGGTGGGACAGGGTGGATTCGGTACACTGAAGCTTTCTTT
TRBD1	.	TRBV6-4	TRBJ2-5	CASSDPGDRNKETQYF	TGTGCCAGCAGTGACCCCGGGGACAGGAATAAAGAGACCCAGTACTTC
.	.	TRBV21-1	TRBJ2-7	CASSKVGGAYEQYF	TGTGCCAGCAGCAAAGTCGGCGGGGCATACGAGCAGTACTTC